These T cell receptor beta chains were read from a single sample in a study of T cell repertoires in cytomegalovirus infection. A single record per CDR3 protein comes from TCRdb applying MiXCR to the reads. The table records approximately 110,000 distinct CDR3 sequences, around 28% of them present only once. The antigens of these receptors remain unknown. The sample consisted of CD8+ T cells from cultured PBMCs, taken from culture after CMV antigen stimulation. These receptors were taken from a human donor in good health (CMV status not recorded). Some clones in this sample may be carry-over from other donors' samples. CDR3s include the opening cysteine and the closing phenylalanine or tryptophan. The order of the fields is J gene, V gene, CDR3 length, clone size, D gene, CDR3 protein. A D gene is named only where the DNA matches it firmly. Part of the rows lack a size; the others show once, few, many or a class for expanded clones.

j_gene: TRBJ2-6
v_gene: TRBV12-3/TRBV12-4
len: 16
abundance: NA
d_gene: TRBD1
CDR3aa: CASRGTASSGANVLTF

j_gene: TRBJ1-2
v_gene: TRBV13
len: 15
abundance: NA
d_gene: NA
CDR3aa: CASSRGTNHNYGYTF

j_gene: TRBJ2-7
v_gene: TRBV5-5
len: 14
abundance: few
d_gene: NA
CDR3aa: CASSLWDGTYEQYF

j_gene: TRBJ2-5
v_gene: TRBV25-1
len: 16
abundance: NA
d_gene: TRBD2
CDR3aa: CASSEYGGGPWETQYF

j_gene: TRBJ2-1
v_gene: TRBV20-1
len: 15
abundance: NA
d_gene: NA
CDR3aa: CSATGETYSYNEQFF

j_gene: TRBJ2-4
v_gene: TRBV12-3/TRBV12-4
len: 15
abundance: NA
d_gene: NA
CDR3aa: CASSFGAQLQNIQYF

j_gene: TRBJ1-1
v_gene: TRBV28
len: 14
abundance: many
d_gene: NA
CDR3aa: CASSNLDEGTEAFF

j_gene: TRBJ1-1
v_gene: TRBV18
len: 15
abundance: few
d_gene: NA
CDR3aa: CASSPGSTGNTEAFF

j_gene: TRBJ2-6
v_gene: TRBV7-2
len: 15
abundance: many
d_gene: NA
CDR3aa: CASSLASWGANVLTF

j_gene: TRBJ2-7
v_gene: TRBV14
len: 11
abundance: many
d_gene: NA
CDR3aa: CASSPGYEQYF

j_gene: TRBJ2-1
v_gene: TRBV7-6
len: 15
abundance: NA
d_gene: TRBD2
CDR3aa: CASSSGLAEYNEQFF

j_gene: TRBJ2-2
v_gene: TRBV9
len: 13
abundance: many
d_gene: NA
CDR3aa: CASSPQNTGELFF

j_gene: TRBJ2-5
v_gene: TRBV7-9
len: 15
abundance: NA
d_gene: TRBD1
CDR3aa: CASSALQGAEETQYF

j_gene: TRBJ2-3
v_gene: TRBV4-1
len: 16
abundance: few
d_gene: TRBD2
CDR3aa: CASSPGTSAITDTQYF

j_gene: TRBJ2-1
v_gene: TRBV27
len: 16
abundance: NA
d_gene: TRBD2
CDR3aa: CASSSDSGGAYNEQFF

j_gene: TRBJ2-4
v_gene: TRBV20-1
len: 16
abundance: NA
d_gene: TRBD1
CDR3aa: CSAWGTGGSVGNIQYF

j_gene: TRBJ1-1
v_gene: TRBV27
len: 14
abundance: NA
d_gene: NA
CDR3aa: CASSFAGGNTEAFF

j_gene: TRBJ2-3
v_gene: TRBV4-1
len: 16
abundance: NA
d_gene: TRBD2
CDR3aa: CASSHRLAGPTDTQYF

j_gene: TRBJ2-3
v_gene: TRBV7-2
len: 17
abundance: NA
d_gene: NA
CDR3aa: CASSRPMEGSSTDTQYF

j_gene: TRBJ2-2
v_gene: TRBV12-3/TRBV12-4
len: 14
abundance: NA
d_gene: NA
CDR3aa: CASSSAEATGELFF

j_gene: TRBJ2-1
v_gene: TRBV27
len: 15
abundance: few
d_gene: NA
CDR3aa: CASKPGSLTYNEQFF

j_gene: TRBJ1-1
v_gene: TRBV6-2/TRBV6-3
len: 16
abundance: many
d_gene: TRBD1
CDR3aa: CASSLYGTGPNTEAFF

j_gene: TRBJ2-7
v_gene: TRBV27
len: 16
abundance: few
d_gene: TRBD2
CDR3aa: CASSTQGLAKTNEQYF

j_gene: TRBJ2-7
v_gene: TRBV27
len: 15
abundance: NA
d_gene: TRBD2
CDR3aa: CASSLYGGGSYEQYF

j_gene: TRBJ1-2
v_gene: TRBV28
len: 15
abundance: few
d_gene: TRBD1
CDR3aa: CASSLTPGGNYGYTF

j_gene: TRBJ1-1
v_gene: TRBV2
len: 10
abundance: few
d_gene: NA
CDR3aa: CASRAGGAFF

j_gene: TRBJ1-2
v_gene: TRBV6-6
len: 13
abundance: NA
d_gene: NA
CDR3aa: CASSPGSAYGYTF

j_gene: TRBJ1-4
v_gene: TRBV25-1
len: 16
abundance: few
d_gene: TRBD1
CDR3aa: CASSPVMDRRDEKLFF

j_gene: TRBJ2-2
v_gene: TRBV6-1
len: 17
abundance: many
d_gene: TRBD2
CDR3aa: CASSEILAGGIGGELFF

j_gene: TRBJ2-5
v_gene: TRBV10-3
len: 19
abundance: once
d_gene: TRBD2
CDR3aa: CAISGGTSGGARREETQYF

j_gene: TRBJ2-5
v_gene: TRBV27
len: 11
abundance: many
d_gene: NA
CDR3aa: CASKSFETQYF

j_gene: TRBJ2-1
v_gene: TRBV12-3/TRBV12-4
len: 15
abundance: few
d_gene: TRBD1
CDR3aa: CASSPTGGAYNEQFF

j_gene: TRBJ2-7
v_gene: TRBV7-6
len: 16
abundance: few
d_gene: TRBD2
CDR3aa: CASSLEPPGGTYEQYF

j_gene: TRBJ2-4
v_gene: TRBV2
len: 16
abundance: NA
d_gene: NA
CDR3aa: CASSGDHFRTKNIQYF

j_gene: TRBJ1-5
v_gene: TRBV7-6
len: 12
abundance: NA
d_gene: NA
CDR3aa: CASSAGGQPQHF

j_gene: TRBJ1-5
v_gene: TRBV19
len: 15
abundance: NA
d_gene: NA
CDR3aa: CASSYRDASNQPQHF

j_gene: TRBJ2-7
v_gene: TRBV28
len: 14
abundance: NA
d_gene: TRBD1
CDR3aa: CASSRGQGRVEQYF

j_gene: TRBJ2-7
v_gene: TRBV7-9
len: 13
abundance: NA
d_gene: NA
CDR3aa: CASSLVGTYEQYF

j_gene: TRBJ2-1
v_gene: TRBV7-9
len: 12
abundance: many
d_gene: NA
CDR3aa: CASSLGHNEQFF

j_gene: TRBJ2-1
v_gene: TRBV29-1
len: 13
abundance: NA
d_gene: TRBD1
CDR3aa: CSVEWTGGYEQFF

j_gene: TRBJ2-1
v_gene: TRBV7-2
len: 15
abundance: NA
d_gene: TRBD2
CDR3aa: CASSYSGGSYNEQFF

j_gene: TRBJ2-5
v_gene: TRBV12-3/TRBV12-4
len: 13
abundance: few
d_gene: NA
CDR3aa: CASSLLSQETQYF

j_gene: TRBJ1-1
v_gene: TRBV6-1
len: 16
abundance: few
d_gene: NA
CDR3aa: CASSDPLWRVNTEAFF

j_gene: TRBJ2-1
v_gene: TRBV11-2
len: 15
abundance: few
d_gene: TRBD2
CDR3aa: CASSSTSYSYNEQFF

j_gene: TRBJ1-5
v_gene: TRBV19
len: 15
abundance: NA
d_gene: NA
CDR3aa: CASSMGTRGYQPQHF

j_gene: TRBJ1-1
v_gene: TRBV7-8
len: 17
abundance: few
d_gene: NA
CDR3aa: CASSLAVGLNRNTEAFF

j_gene: TRBJ2-4
v_gene: TRBV7-9
len: 17
abundance: NA
d_gene: TRBD2
CDR3aa: CASSWTSGGLAKNIQYF

j_gene: TRBJ2-2
v_gene: TRBV6-2/TRBV6-3
len: 18
abundance: NA
d_gene: TRBD1
CDR3aa: CASSYPRTGMINTGELFF